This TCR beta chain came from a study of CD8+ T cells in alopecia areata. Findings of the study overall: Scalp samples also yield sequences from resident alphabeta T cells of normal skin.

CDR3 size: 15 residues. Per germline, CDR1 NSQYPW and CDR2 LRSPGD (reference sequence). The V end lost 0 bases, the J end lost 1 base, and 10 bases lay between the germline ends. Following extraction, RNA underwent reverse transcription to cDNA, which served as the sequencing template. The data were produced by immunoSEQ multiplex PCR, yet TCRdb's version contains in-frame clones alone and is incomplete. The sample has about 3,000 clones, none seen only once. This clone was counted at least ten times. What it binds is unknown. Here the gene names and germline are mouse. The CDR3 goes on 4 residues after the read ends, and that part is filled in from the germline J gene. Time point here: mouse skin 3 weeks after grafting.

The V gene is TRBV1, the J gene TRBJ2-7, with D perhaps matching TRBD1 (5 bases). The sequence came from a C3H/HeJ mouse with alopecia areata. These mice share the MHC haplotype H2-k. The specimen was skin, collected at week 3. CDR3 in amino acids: CTCSADRGKSYEQYF. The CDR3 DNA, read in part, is TGCACCTGCAGTGCAGATAGGGGAAAGTCCTAT.